Below, 27 T cell receptor beta chains from the same sample are listed, as sequenced in a study of control samples from healthy donors and cancer patients. Sequencing was performed with immunoSEQ multiplex PCR; in TCRdb, only in-frame clones are kept and a portion is missing. There are 74,000 or so clones in the sample; around nine tenths occur only once, and about 7.1% lies in the top ten. Sequencing was carried out using blood. The receptors come from a man aged 45-65 years in good health.

The chain recombines TRBV5-4 with TRBJ1-4; 9 bases agree with TRBD1. Germline-derived CDR1 and CDR2 are SGHNT and YYREEE (reference sequence). The CDR3 totals 14 residues. V lost 4 bases to trimming and J lost 4 bases; unmatched junction nucleotides: 2. In DNA form, the CDR3 reads TGTGCCAGCAGCCGGACAGGGGTTAATGAAAAACTGTTTTTT. Its protein product is CASSRTGVNEKLFF. Variable domain in full (rest from reference TRBV5-4 and TRBJ1-4): ETGVTQSPTHLIKTRGQQVTLRCSSQSGHNTVSWYQQALGQGPQFIFQYYREEENGRGNFPPRFSGLQFPNYSSELNVNALELDDSALYLCASSRTGVNEKLFFGSGTQLSVL.

Notes on this clone: Other DNA sequences in the sample encode the same CDR3. The chain links TRBV5-1 to TRBJ1-1, with TRBD1 matching over 8 bases. Trimming at V came to 2 bases and at J to 1 base, leaving 4 bases not matched to a gene. This CDR3 region has 15 residues. Germline V gene data show CDR1 as SGHRS and CDR2 as YFSETQ. In DNA, the CDR3 is TGCGCCAGCAGCTTTACAGGGGGAGGGAACACTGAAGCTTTCTTT. As protein: CASSFTGGGNTEAFF.

This chain joins TRBV12-3 or TRBV12-4 and TRBJ1-1; D uncertain. This CDR3 has 13 residues. Trimming removed 7 bases from V and 4 bases from J, with 13 bases in between. CDR3 loop: CASTPREFTEAFF. The CDR3, as DNA: TGTGCCAGCACCCCTCGGGAGTTCACTGAAGCTTTCTTT.

V and J are TRBV24-1 and TRBJ1-4, with D possibly matching TRBD1 (5 bases). V was cut by 2 bases and J by 7 bases, with 10 bases left in between. Germline-derived CDR1 and CDR2 are KGHDR and SFDVKD. The CDR3 extends over 14 amino acids. The CDR3 reads CATSDSGGSEKLFF. CDR3 in DNA: TGTGCCACCAGTGATTCGGGGGGTAGTGAAAAACTGTTTTTT.

This clone was seen a single time. This sequence joins TRBV5-8 and TRBJ2-7; TRBD2 agrees at 10 bases. The germline V gene encodes CDR1 SGHTS and CDR2 YDEGEE. The CDR3 is 16 amino acids. V trimming: 4 bases; J trimming: 0 bases; junction bases outside the gene matches: 7. CDR3 bases: TGTGCCAGCAGCCTGCGGACTAGCGGCGTCTCCTACGAGCAGTACTTC. It is translated as CASSLRTSGVSYEQYF.

The chain is built from TRBV2 and TRBJ2-1; D possibly corresponds to TRBD2 (6 bases). The V gene lost 8 bases and the J gene lost 7 bases, with 15 bases spanning the gap. CDR1 is SNHLY and CDR2 is FYNNEI in the germline V gene. This CDR3 has 13 residues. The DNA of the CDR3 is TGTGCCAGCTGCGAAGGGGCGGGGAATGAGCAGTTCTTC. Residues: CASCEGAGNEQFF.

V and J are TRBV10-3 and TRBJ2-3, with a tentative D call TRBD2 (6 bases). Between the trimmed V and J ends, which lost 4 bases and 5 bases, there was a span of 13 bases. The CDR3 covers 14 residues. The V gene's germline CDR1 is ENHRY and CDR2 SYGVKD. The CDR3 region has the DNA TGTGCCATCAGTGGTCTCGGGGGAAGAGATACGCAGTATTTT. Translating gives CAISGLGGRDTQYF.

This chain links TRBV7-2 with TRBJ1-3; D gene ambiguous. The V and J ends lost 2 bases and 2 bases respectively, with 10 bases between them. Germline V gives CDR1 SGHTA, CDR2 FQGNSA. This CDR3 is 15 amino acids long. The CDR3 DNA sequence: TGTGCCAGCAGCTTACTCGGTGGCCCTGGAAACACCATATATTTT. This gives the protein CASSLLGGPGNTIYF.

The chain uses TRBV2 and TRBJ2-6; maybe TRBD1 (6 bases). CDR3 length: 18 residues. V lost 2 bases and J 0 bases, leaving 14 bases between the germline ends. CDR1 is SNHLY and CDR2 is FYNNEI in the germline V gene. CDR3 sequence reads: CASSEPRDKPSGANVLTF. CDR3 sequence (DNA): TGTGCCAGCAGTGAACCCCGGGACAAACCCTCTGGGGCCAACGTCCTGACTTTC.

The chain combines TRBV9 with TRBJ1-6; 8 positions agree with TRBD1. CDR3 length: 17 residues. V shed 0 bases and J 14 bases; nucleotides not matched to a gene: 16. CDR1 is SGDLS and CDR2 is YYNGEE in the germline V gene. The CDR3 nucleotides are TGTGCCAGCAGCGTAGGGGAGTGGGACAGGCCTATAGGGGCCCTCCACTTT. Its translation: CASSVGEWDRPIGALHF.

This clone was counted a single time. Other DNA sequences within the sample encode an identical CDR3. The J gene is TRBJ1-2, the V gene TRBV6-5; weak D call: TRBD1 (6 bases). The CDR3 contains 13 residues. Per germline, CDR1 MNHEY and CDR2 SVGAGI. Trimming took 6 bases from V and 5 from J, leaving 13 bases between them. The CDR3 DNA reads TGTGCCAGCAGCCGACAGGTATTGTATGGCTACACCTTC. Its translation is CASSRQVLYGYTF.

This chain uses TRBV29-1 with TRBJ2-2; D is perhaps TRBD1 (6 bases). The CDR3 length is 14 residues. V dropped 7 bases and J dropped 4 bases, with 16 bases sitting between them. Germline assignment: CDR1 SQVTM and CDR2 ANQGSEA. This CDR3 is CSAQDSSGTGELFF. DNA of the CDR3: TGCAGCGCCCAGGACAGTTCGGGCACCGGGGAGCTGTTTTTT.

The genes are TRBV19 and TRBJ2-7; a weak D match, TRBD2 (7 bases). Germline loops: CDR1 LNHDA, CDR2 SQIVND (reference sequence). The CDR3 runs to 15 residues. The V gene lost 3 bases and the J gene lost 2 bases, with 14 bases spanning the gap. The CDR3 is CASSISGGAPYEQYF. The CDR3, as DNA: TGTGCCAGTAGTATCTCTGGGGGGGCCCCCTACGAGCAGTACTTC.

A few counts support this clone. The rearrangement links TRBV5-1 to TRBJ2-7; no clear D gene. Germline CDR1 and CDR2: SGHRS and YFSETQ. Trimming removed 0 bases at V and 4 bases at J, with 2 bases between. The CDR3 runs 11 residues. The CDR3 here is CASSLGYEQYF. CDR3 DNA: TGCGCCAGCAGCTTGGGGTACGAGCAGTACTTC. The whole variable domain, remainder taken from reference TRBV5-1 and TRBJ2-7, is KAGVTQTPRYLIKTRGQQVTLSCSPISGHRSVSWYQQTPGQGLQFLFEYFSETQRNKGNFPGRFSGRQFSNSRSEMNVSTLELGDSALYLCASSLGYEQYFGPGTRLTVT.

This clone is a singleton in its sample. The V gene is TRBV9, the J gene TRBJ2-5; D gene uncertain. Germline V gene sequence: CDR1 SGDLS, CDR2 YYNGEE. Trimming took 6 bases from V and 1 from J, leaving 13 bases between them. This CDR3 spans 14 amino acids. The CDR3 loop is CASTPGYAQETQYF. CDR3 DNA: TGTGCCAGCACCCCCGGATATGCCCAAGAGACCCAGTACTTC.

This sequence joins TRBV4-3 and TRBJ2-1; the match to TRBD2 covers 8 bases. This CDR3 has 14 residues. Per the germline V gene, CDR1 is LGHNA and CDR2 is YSLEER. Trimming cost V 1 base and J 8 bases; bases outside gene matches: 4. CDR3: CASSQGAGGYEQFF. The CDR3 DNA reads as TGCGCCAGCAGCCAAGGTGCGGGGGGCTATGAGCAGTTCTTC.

V gene TRBV5-1 combines with J gene TRBJ1-3; possibly TRBD1 for D (6 bases). Per germline, CDR1 SGHRS and CDR2 YFSETQ. Trimming left V 0 bases short and J 7 bases short, with 11 bases between. The CDR3 is made up of 14 amino acids. CDR3 DNA: TGCGCCAGCAGCTTGGCCGGGGGCGGGAACACCATATATTTT. Translating it yields CASSLAGGGNTIYF.

This chain links TRBV3-1 (or the pseudogene TRBV3-2) with TRBJ1-6, with D perhaps TRBD1 (6 bases). Per germline, CDR1 LGHDT and CDR2 YNNKEL (reference sequence). The V end lost 3 bases, the J end lost 6 bases, and 9 bases lay between the germline ends. The CDR3 consists of 14 residues. Here the CDR3 DNA reads TGTGCCAGCAGCCAGACAGGAATTAATTCACCCCTCCACTTT. It specifies CASSQTGINSPLHF.

The chain has TRBV19 and TRBJ2-7; possibly TRBD1 for D (5 bases). Between the trimmed V and J ends, which lost 10 bases and 3 bases, there was a span of 19 bases. The CDR3 runs 14 residues. Germline V gene lookup returns CDR1 LNHDA and CDR2 SQIVND (reference sequence). In DNA, the CDR3 is TGTGCCACCGCGACAGATGGTACAAGCTACGAGCAGTACTTC. Its protein product is CATATDGTSYEQYF.

Only a few counts were recorded for this clone. The chain carries TRBV29-1 and TRBJ1-2; D remains ambiguous. V was trimmed by 4 bases and J by 7 bases, leaving 13 bases between them. Germline V CDR1 and CDR2: SQVTM, ANQGSEA. The CDR3 is 12 residues long. The CDR3 coding sequence is TGCAGCGTTGTCCGGGGTGAAGGTGGCTACACCTTC. Amino acids: CSVVRGEGGYTF.

The chain has TRBV6-4 and TRBJ1-2; TRBD1 aligns across 8 bases. The CDR3 runs to 15 residues. J gave up 2 bases and V 3 bases, and 5 bases lay outside the gene matches. Germline V lookup: CDR1 MRHNA, CDR2 SNTAGT. CDR3 residues: CASSEQGGVNYGYTF. Written as DNA, the CDR3 is TGTGCCAGCAGTGAACAGGGGGGAGTCAACTATGGCTACACCTTC.

The chain employs TRBV30 and TRBJ1-5; D gene unclear. From germline, CDR1 is GTSNPN and CDR2 SVGIG (reference sequence). V was shortened by 3 bases and J by 7 bases, with 10 bases between the two germline ends. This CDR3 has 12 residues. The CDR3, as DNA: TGTGCCTGGAGCTCTCCGAACCAGCCCCAGCATTTT. Protein sequence: CAWSSPNQPQHF.

The chain links TRBV12-3 or TRBV12-4 to TRBJ2-1, with 7 nucleotides matching TRBD1. The ends lost 5 bases at V and 15 bases at J; junction bases unmatched: 7. The CDR3 consists of 11 residues. The CDR3 spells CASSEGARRFF. CDR3 nucleotides: TGTGCCAGCAGTGAGGGGGCGCGGCGGTTCTTC.

CDR3 in DNA: TGTGCTAGTGGTTTGACCGGGAGGTCGGGCTATGGCTACACCTTC. Translating gives CASGLTGRSGYGYTF. The chain combines TRBV12-5 with TRBJ1-2; no reliable D call. Germline V gene sequence: CDR1 LGHNT, CDR2 FRNRAP. Trimming left V 2 bases short and J 4 bases short, with 14 bases between. The CDR3 totals 15 residues.

This chain joins TRBV11-2 and TRBJ2-7, with TRBD1 matching 8 bases. V trimming: 5 bases; J trimming: 4 bases; junction bases outside the gene matches: 10. The CDR3 loop spans 15 amino acids. Looked up from germline, CDR1 is SGHAT and CDR2 is FQNNGV. The CDR3 sequence: CASSRTGGRLYEQYF. The DNA for the CDR3 is TGTGCCAGCAGCCGTACAGGGGGTAGGCTTTACGAGCAGTACTTC.

The chain combines TRBV11-2 with TRBJ1-2, with TRBD1 as a possible D gene (5 bases). CDR3 length: 17 residues. V lost 5 bases and J lost 4, with 23 bases in between. CDR1 and CDR2 (germline): SGHAT, FQNNGV. CDR3: CASSPHVGEGTFYGYTF. CDR3 sequence (DNA): TGTGCCAGCAGCCCCCACGTAGGGGAGGGGACCTTCTATGGCTACACCTTC.

The chain recombines TRBV5-1 with TRBJ2-7; 9 bases agree with TRBD1. Germline V gene sequence: CDR1 SGHRS, CDR2 YFSETQ. This CDR3 spans 17 amino acids. The ends lost 2 bases at V and 4 bases at J; junction bases unmatched: 13. CDR3 region: CASSFAHLGQGTYEQYF. The CDR3 DNA reads as TGCGCCAGCAGCTTTGCCCACCTAGGACAGGGGACGTACGAGCAGTACTTC. The variable domain in full, completed from reference TRBV5-1 and TRBJ2-7, reads KAGVTQTPRYLIKTRGQQVTLSCSPISGHRSVSWYQQTPGQGLQFLFEYFSETQRNKGNFPGRFSGRQFSNSRSEMNVSTLELGDSALYLCASSFAHLGQGTYEQYFGPGTRLTVT.